A selection of T cell receptor beta chains follows, all from one sample in a study of blood T cell repertoires in COVID-19. Assay: immunoSEQ multiplex PCR; the TCRdb copy retains only in-frame clones and omits some. The table records 200,000 to 250,000 clones, about 88% of them present only once. Material for sequencing was peripheral blood. The receptor set was obtained from a woman aged 55 to 70 with acute or convalescent COVID-19. CDR3s leave out the opening cysteine and the closing phenylalanine or tryptophan. The order of the fields is D gene, J gene, V gene, CDR3 protein. A D gene is named only where the DNA matches it firmly.

. TRBJ2-4 TRBV12-3/TRBV12-4 ASASSDIQY
. TRBJ2-7 TRBV10-3 AISESASGGEQY
TRBD1 TRBJ1-1 TRBV6-6 ASSYRQGLNTEAF
. TRBJ1-5 TRBV4-2 ASSQDGGTQPQH
. TRBJ1-2 TRBV6-5 ASRPQGIANYGYT
. TRBJ1-3 TRBV19 ASSIAGGVVNTIY
. TRBJ2-5 TRBV6-6 ASSYVGQSQETQY
TRBD2 TRBJ2-3 TRBV5-4 ASGLDTDTQY
TRBD1 TRBJ1-3 TRBV7-9 ASSLDQGARGNTIY
TRBD2 TRBJ2-3 TRBV7-2 ASSLRLAVGRGDTQY
. TRBJ2-7 TRBV30 AWSVEDEQY
. TRBJ1-6 TRBV7-2 ASKEWRDNSPLH
TRBD2 TRBJ2-5 TRBV28 ASSLTSSGRAEETQY
. TRBJ2-7 TRBV6-6 ASSSTAGEQY
TRBD1 TRBJ1-1 TRBV4-2 ASSRLLGQGGTEAF
. TRBJ2-7 TRBV3-1/TRBV3-2 ASSHQGQSYEQY
. TRBJ1-2 TRBV28 ASSFGGYGYT
. TRBJ1-2 TRBV6-5 ASSRAGSNYGYT
TRBD1 TRBJ2-1 TRBV10-1 ASSRDRGYNEQF
. TRBJ1-2 TRBV12-3/TRBV12-4 ASSFDGSLGYT
TRBD2 TRBJ2-5 TRBV2 ASSAPLAGGLGTQY
. TRBJ2-3 TRBV5-1 ASSTTGGTDTQY
TRBD2 TRBJ2-7 TRBV4-2 ASSQPRTSVDPYEQY
TRBD1 TRBJ1-2 TRBV7-9 ASSRLEDREAYGYT
. TRBJ1-2 TRBV20-1 GLWGGVGYT
. TRBJ2-7 TRBV18 ASSQVSRGGFSDYEQY
. TRBJ2-3 TRBV12-1 ASSNVAGGDSTDTQY
. TRBJ2-3 TRBV19 ASSTAVGTDTQY
. TRBJ1-2 TRBV4-3 ASSQDPDSYGYT